These T cell receptor beta chains were read from a single sample in a study of cytomegalovirus exposure and HLA in healthy donors. Assay used: immunoSEQ multiplex PCR; TCRdb lists only in-frame clones, some missing. Of 130,000 or so clones listed, just under 75% were seen once; the top ten hold 6.6%. The source material was PBMCs. These receptors came from a man in his forties or fifties in good health and CMV-seropositive. Both conserved end residues are trimmed from each CDR3. The size of a clone is reported for some rows only, either as once, few or many, or as a class for expanded clones.

v_call	clone_size	j_call	cdr3_aa
TRBV5-1	NA	TRBJ2-1	ASSLNTNEQF
TRBV7-8	NA	TRBJ2-2	ASSPNGQPTGELF
TRBV27	NA	TRBJ2-5	ASSSRQGIGETQY
TRBV21-1	once	TRBJ2-5	ASSTRGRQETQY
TRBV28	NA	TRBJ2-2	ASSRPGQGNTGELF
TRBV27	NA	TRBJ1-2	ASRGQGRDNYGYT
TRBV5-1	NA	TRBJ1-2	ASSLEGAYGYT
TRBV5-4	NA	TRBJ1-3	ASSSGQGGNTIY
TRBV5-1	NA	TRBJ2-3	ASSLAGTGRNTDTQY
TRBV9	NA	TRBJ2-1	ASSPGEGRINEQF
TRBV28	NA	TRBJ1-2	ASAGSPNYGYT
TRBV15	once	TRBJ1-3	ATSRDRTVTGNTIY
TRBV28	NA	TRBJ2-3	ASSLTLGTSGRALVGDTQY
TRBV13	NA	TRBJ2-1	ASSPGGEVGYSYNEQF
TRBV6-1	few	TRBJ2-2	ASSEWRTGGVRTGELF
TRBV29-1	NA	TRBJ1-1	SVEGRGPMNTEAF
TRBV27	NA	TRBJ2-6	ASSSYRGSSGANVLT
TRBV7-8	NA	TRBJ2-2	ASSLRDGGSRAGELF
TRBV28	NA	TRBJ2-7	ASSLRSYEQY
TRBV19	NA	TRBJ1-2	ASSMRTGQLGYGYT
TRBV30	few	TRBJ1-3	AREGGGNTIY
TRBV18	NA	TRBJ1-3	ASSPPAGGNTIY
TRBV28	NA	TRBJ1-5	ASSHYRESSNQPQH
TRBV19	NA	TRBJ1-2	ASSSGQGGYGYT
TRBV7-2	few	TRBJ2-1	ARGGDTFVNEQF
TRBV10-3	NA	TRBJ2-7	ASRQGGYEQY
TRBV9	NA	TRBJ2-2	ASSSSRLTGGRPTGELF
TRBV7-9	NA	TRBJ1-2	ASSSYGTLYGYT
TRBV18	NA	TRBJ2-2	ASSPATKSGELF
TRBV11-3	few	TRBJ2-2	ASSQASGGRTGELF
TRBV5-6	NA	TRBJ2-7	ASREEGATYEQY
TRBV9	NA	TRBJ2-1	ASSVAPGSYNEQF
TRBV5-1	few	TRBJ2-3	ASSLNTGNYNWY
TRBV27	NA	TRBJ2-7	ASSPGTGTEQY
TRBV5-1	NA	TRBJ2-1	ASSLVQGRNNEQF
TRBV27	few	TRBJ2-7	ASSIRRQGNYEQY
TRBV21-1	NA	TRBJ2-4	ASSKVGVSGLVNIQY
TRBV7-2	NA	TRBJ2-5	ASSLVVGTQY
TRBV11-2	NA	TRBJ2-1	ASSKQAGGPNEQF
TRBV15	NA	TRBJ1-4	ATSRGTVNEKLF